This T cell receptor (beta chain) was captured by sequencing in a study of T cells expressing NK-cell markers. The CDR3 consists of 16 residues. TCRdb re-called the 5' RACE reads, yielding one record per CDR3 amino acid sequence without DNA. The ten most abundant clones cover approximately 3.6% of a sample with 500,000 to 700,000 distinct CDR3 sequences. The sample taken for sequencing was blood T cells: a sorted CD56 or NKG2C T cell subset, CD4+ or CD8+ T cells, or bulk PBMC T cells (not recorded which). The TCR comes from a man aged 18 to 29 in good health. The chain is built from TRBV12-3 or TRBV12-4 and TRBJ2-7; TCRdb picks TRBD1, but there is no DNA to check that call. CDR3: CASRLGWGDRGGEQYF.